This note documents a single T cell receptor (beta chain) sequence. What it binds is not known. Expansion with viral peptide pools was applied to antigen-specific CD4+ T cells by the ViraFEST assay prior to sequencing. With 9 to 11 days of culture completed, CD4+ T cells were isolated. This person caught SARS-CoV-2 sometime from March to December 2020, and PCR testing confirmed the infection. For the negative control culture, a pool of HIV-1 Nef peptides was used. These data originate in a study of vaccination effects on CD4 cells after COVID-19. Overall study findings and caveats: The study dataset contains few convalescent patients and includes no early post-infection timepoints.

The length of the CDR3 is 13 residues. With 7 bases clipped from V and 6 bases from J, the junction kept 4 bases outside the gene matches. Germline V gene sequence: CDR1 LNHDA, CDR2 SQIVND (reference sequence). Libraries were prepared by immunoSEQ multiplex PCR; TCRdb keeps only in-frame clonotypes and omits some of them. The sample lists about 70,000 clones; around 72% were seen once. The chain employs TRBV19 and TRBJ1-2; TRBD1 agrees at 11 bases. The clonotype originates from a human donor who had a prior SARS-CoV-2 infection. This specimen consisted of CD4+ T cells from PBMCs cultured with HIV peptides, obtained before COVID-19 vaccination. Subset here: HIV-1 Nef peptide pool negative control/reference culture. CDR3 loop: CASTPDRGHGYTF. CDR3 DNA: TGTGCCAGTACCCCGGACAGGGGGCATGGCTACACCTTC.